Here is one T cell receptor beta chain with its context. What it recognizes is unknown. This entry comes from a study of shared clonotypes between healthy human individuals. Donors were healthy HIV-negative adults without recently reported acute infections or vaccinations. In the CD4+ fraction, cells were divided into CD45RA+ naive and CD45RA-negative memory subsets. Only in-frame clones appear in the TCRdb table, and some are missing; sequencing was by immunoSEQ multiplex PCR. This sample has some 2,000,000 clones; around 95% occur once, and the top ten carry 0.1% to 0.15%. V was cut by 2 bases and J by 5 bases, with 15 bases left in between. CDR3 length: 15 amino acids. Per the germline V gene, CDR1 is KGHSH and CDR2 is LQKENI. Study findings and constraints: Clonotypes which were not shared had lower generation probabilities than clonotypes that all four donors shared. A limitation of the genetic and exposure-history diversity represented arose from few donors.

The receptor comes from a man aged 18-30 years in good health. The material sequenced was naive CD4+ T cells sorted from blood. This sample's subset: CD45RA+ positively selected. The chain combines TRBV18 with TRBJ2-5; D tentatively fits TRBD1 or TRBD2 (5 bases each). CDR3: CASSPSSTWGETQYF. The CDR3, as DNA: TGTGCCAGCTCACCATCTTCAACTTGGGGGGAGACCCAGTACTTC. Complete variable domain (other parts from reference TRBV18 and TRBJ2-5): NAGVMQNPRHLVRRRGQEARLRCSPMKGHSHVYWYRQLPEEGLKFMVYLQKENIIDESGMPKERFSAEFPKEGPSILRIQQVVRGDSAAYFCASSPSSTWGETQYFGPGTRLLVL.